Below, 23 T cell receptor beta chains from the same sample are listed, as sequenced in a study of blood T cell repertoires in COVID-19. The assay was immunoSEQ multiplex PCR, and TCRdb's table has in-frame clones only and misses some. The profile shows roughly 70,000 clones, over 75% of them singletons. Input material: peripheral blood. These TCRs come from a woman aged 60-75 years with acute or convalescent COVID-19.

The chain recombines TRBV28 with TRBJ1-6; 10 nucleotides match TRBD1. V gave up 6 bases and J gave up 10 bases; unmatched junction bases: 9. The germline gives CDR1 MDHEN, CDR2 SYDVKM. The CDR3 extends over 15 amino acids. The CDR3 nucleotides read TGTGCCAGCAGGGACCGACAGGGGGCTGGATCACCCCTCCACTTT. As protein: CASRDRQGAGSPLHF.

V and J are TRBV4-1 and TRBJ1-1; 10 positions match TRBD1. Losses at the gene ends were 4 bases for V and 1 base for J; bases not matched to a gene: 6. There are 16 residues in the CDR3. Germline assignment: CDR1 MGHRA and CDR2 YSYEKL. The CDR3 sequence: CASSPRQGATNTEAFF. The CDR3 DNA reads as TGCGCCAGCAGCCCCCGACAGGGGGCTACGAACACTGAAGCTTTCTTT.

V usage is TRBV7-8 and J usage is TRBJ2-2, with 8 bases matching TRBD2. The CDR3 consists of 17 residues. V was clipped by 5 bases and J by 0 bases; unmatched bases: 8. Per germline, CDR1 SGHVS and CDR2 FQNEAQ. The CDR3 DNA sequence: TGTGCCAGCAGCCCCCTGACTAGCGCATCGAACACCGGGGAGCTGTTTTTT. It encodes CASSPLTSASNTGELFF.

In the case of this clone: This CDR3 is also generated by other DNA sequences in the sample. The V call is TRBV14, the J call TRBJ1-3, with D uncertain. The CDR3 spans 12 residues. The ends were cut back, 4 bases at V and 1 base at J, with 2 bases in the middle. Germline V gives CDR1 SGHDN, CDR2 FVKESK. This CDR3 is CASSPSGNTIYF. As DNA, the CDR3 is TGTGCCAGCAGCCCTTCTGGAAACACCATATATTTT.

The chain employs TRBV25-1 and TRBJ1-2, with 8 bases that match TRBD1. J was trimmed by 3 bases and V by 6 bases; bases with no gene match: 3. There are 13 residues in the CDR3. Germline lookup yields CDR1 MGHDK and CDR2 SYGVNS. CDR3 in amino acids: CASRDRVDYGYTF. For the CDR3, the DNA is TGTGCCAGCAGGGACAGGGTCGACTATGGCTACACCTTC.

The rearrangement uses TRBV2 and TRBJ1-2, with D hard to call. The V end was cut by 6 bases, the J end by 2 bases, with 10 bases between. This CDR3 region has 13 residues. Germline CDR1 and CDR2: SNHLY and FYNNEI. CDR3 sequence: CASSLRRNYGYTF. The CDR3 DNA follows: TGTGCCAGCAGCCTCCGGAGGAACTATGGCTACACCTTC.

Concerning this clone: One end of the junction does not line up with germline, which may come from a read error. The rearrangement joins TRBV13 to TRBJ1-6, with TRBD1 identical over 7 bases. The length of the CDR3 is 16 residues. From germline, CDR1 is PRHDT and CDR2 FYEKMQ (reference sequence). This CDR3 reads CASSRRSGTVNSPFHF. CDR3 nucleotide sequence: TGTGCCAGCAGCAGACGATCCGGGACAGTTAATTCACCCTTCCACTTT.

The chain carries TRBV18 and TRBJ1-6; D gene unclear. With 5 bases removed from V and 3 bases from J, the gap between germline ends came to 8 bases. This CDR3 comprises 14 residues. Germline V gene lookup returns CDR1 KGHSH and CDR2 LQKENI. CDR3 sequence reads: CASSTPNYNSPLHF. The CDR3 nucleotides read TGTGCCAGCTCAACTCCAAACTATAATTCACCCCTCCACTTT.

The chain recombines TRBV3-1 (or the pseudogene TRBV3-2) with TRBJ1-6, with TRBD1 matching over 9 bases. V was clipped by 5 bases and J by 4 bases; unmatched bases: 12. The CDR3 totals 18 residues. CDR1 is LGHDT, CDR2 YNNKEL, per germline (reference sequence). The CDR3 nucleotides read TGTGCCAGCAGCTCCAAGTATGGGACAGGGAGTTATAATTCACCCCTCCACTTT. It is translated as CASSSKYGTGSYNSPLHF.

This clone has only a few counts. The CDR3 reads CASSREGNQPQHF. The CDR3 DNA is TGTGCCAGCAGTCGGGAGGGAAATCAGCCCCAGCATTTT. The chain links TRBV2 to TRBJ1-5, with no clear D. CDR3 size: 13 residues. Germline CDR1 reads SNHLY; CDR2 reads FYNNEI. Deletions cut 5 bases from V and 4 bases from J, with 9 bases between. Complete variable domain (other parts from reference TRBV2 and TRBJ1-5): EPEVTQTPSHQVTQMGQEVILRCVPISNHLYFYWYRQILGQKVEFLVSFYNNEISEKSEIFDDQFSVERPDGSNFTLKIRSTKLEDSAMYFCASSREGNQPQHFGDGTRLSIL.

The gene calls are TRBV5-1 and TRBJ2-3, with 12 bases lining up with TRBD2. This CDR3 spans 16 amino acids. Germline CDR1 and CDR2: SGHRS and YFSETQ. After removal of 4 bases from V and 4 bases from J, the junction contained 7 bases not matched to a gene. The CDR3 spells CASSASGGAGADTQYF. The CDR3 bases are TGCGCCAGCAGCGCTAGCGGGGGGGCAGGAGCAGATACGCAGTATTTT. Complete variable domain (other parts from reference TRBV5-1 and TRBJ2-3): KAGVTQTPRYLIKTRGQQVTLSCSPISGHRSVSWYQQTPGQGLQFLFEYFSETQRNKGNFPGRFSGRQFSNSRSEMNVSTLELGDSALYLCASSASGGAGADTQYFGPGTRLTVL.

The gene calls are TRBV5-4 and TRBJ2-1; 13 nucleotides align to TRBD2. The length of the CDR3 is 16 residues. The V gene end was trimmed by 5 bases and the J gene end by 7 bases; junction bases not matched to a gene: 9. Germline V gives CDR1 SGHNT, CDR2 YYREEE (reference sequence). CDR3 sequence (DNA): TGTGCCAGCAGGGATACTAGCGGGAGGGTTAAGAATGAGCAGTTCTTC. Amino acid sequence: CASRDTSGRVKNEQFF.

This clone was observed a single time. The chain links TRBV5-1 to TRBJ2-5; D uncertain. The CDR3 covers 13 residues. CDR1 and CDR2 (germline): SGHRS, YFSETQ. Trimming removed 4 bases from V and 1 base from J, with 8 bases in between. The CDR3 DNA sequence: TGCGCCAGCAGCCCCTTCCCCCAAGAGACCCAGTACTTC. Amino acids: CASSPFPQETQYF.

This chain links TRBV7-9 with TRBJ1-4, with 9 bases aligning to TRBD1. CDR1 and CDR2 (germline): SEHNR, FQNEAQ (reference sequence). The V segment lost 5 bases and the J segment 8 bases; nucleotides outside the gene matches: 9. This CDR3 contains 15 residues. In DNA, the CDR3 is TGTGCCAGCAGCATTTCCGGGACAGGGTTAGAAAAACTGTTTTTT. Translating it yields CASSISGTGLEKLFF.

The chain carries TRBV10-2 and TRBJ1-1, with TRBD1 as a possible D gene (6 bases). The CDR3 has 16 amino acids. Germline V lookup: CDR1 WSHSY, CDR2 SAAADI. Trimming removed 3 bases from V and 3 bases from J, with 17 bases in between. This CDR3 reads CASSDPFVGGHTEAFF. CDR3 nucleotides: TGCGCCAGCAGTGACCCGTTCGTCGGGGGGCACACTGAAGCTTTCTTT.

V and J are TRBV2 and TRBJ1-3; D is possibly TRBD1 (5 bases). The length of the CDR3 is 16 residues. With 4 bases removed from V and 4 bases from J, the gap between germline ends came to 17 bases. Germline CDR1 SNHLY, CDR2 FYNNEI. The CDR3 protein is CASSVGQANSGNTIYF. The CDR3, as DNA: TGTGCCAGCAGTGTGGGGCAGGCAAACTCCGGAAACACCATATATTTT.

V usage is TRBV30 and J usage is TRBJ1-6; 10 bases align to TRBD1. The CDR3 covers 18 residues. Germline CDR1 reads GTSNPN; CDR2 reads SVGIG (reference sequence). V was pared by 5 bases and J by 7 bases, with 17 bases of the junction left unmatched. The CDR3 loop is CAWPRQGAWPLPNSPLHF. The CDR3 DNA sequence: TGTGCCTGGCCACGACAGGGGGCATGGCCCTTACCCAATTCACCCCTCCACTTT.

The chain employs TRBV6-2 or TRBV6-3 and TRBJ2-7, with a weak D call TRBD1 (5 bases). This CDR3 spans 13 amino acids. The germline CDR1 and CDR2 sequences are MNHEY and SVGEGT. V dropped 0 bases and J dropped 9 bases, with 12 bases sitting between them. CDR3 coding DNA: TGTGCCAGCAGTTACTCGGGCCAGGGCGCGCAGTACTTC. Translating it yields CASSYSGQGAQYF.

The chain is built from TRBV28 and TRBJ1-5; the match to TRBD1 covers 7 bases. The CDR3 length is 17 residues. V was clipped by 4 bases and J by 0 bases; unmatched bases: 9. The germline V gene has CDR1 MDHEN and CDR2 SYDVKM. The CDR3, as DNA: TGTGCCAGCAGTTCCACAGGGGCCGGCATTAGCAATCAGCCCCAGCATTTT. Protein product: CASSSTGAGISNQPQHF.

The V call is TRBV11-2, the J call TRBJ2-3; 12 bases are a match to TRBD2. J lost 11 bases, V lost 4 bases, and 7 bases had no gene match. CDR3 length: 14 residues. Germline assignment: CDR1 SGHAT and CDR2 FQNNGV. CDR3 DNA: TGTGCCAGCAGCTCGGGACTAGCGGGTAACATGCAGTATTTT. Protein product: CASSSGLAGNMQYF.

The chain joins TRBV18 to TRBJ1-4; D is unclear. Germline assignment: CDR1 KGHSH and CDR2 LQKENI. Trimming removed 2 bases from V and 5 bases from J, with 12 bases in between. This CDR3 region has 15 residues. This chain's CDR3 is CASSPVQRSNEKLFF. The CDR3 nucleotides read TGTGCCAGCTCACCAGTCCAGCGGTCGAATGAAAAACTGTTTTTT. The complete variable domain, with remaining parts taken from reference TRBV18 and TRBJ1-4, reads NAGVMQNPRHLVRRRGQEARLRCSPMKGHSHVYWYRQLPEEGLKFMVYLQKENIIDESGMPKERFSAEFPKEGPSILRIQQVVRGDSAAYFCASSPVQRSNEKLFFGSGTQLSVL.

The sample holds many counts of this clone. CDR3 in DNA: TGTGCCAGCAGTTACTCGCCTATTAGGGAGTCCGGGGAGCTGTTTTTT. This encodes CASSYSPIRESGELFF. The rearrangement links TRBV6-5 to TRBJ2-2, with D maybe TRBD2 (5 bases). CDR1 is MNHEY, CDR2 SVGAGI, per germline. V was pared by 0 bases and J by 6 bases, with 14 bases between. This CDR3 is 16 amino acids long.

This chain joins TRBV29-1 and TRBJ1-1, with no clear D. The germline V gene has CDR1 SQVTM and CDR2 ANQGSEA. The CDR3 runs 13 residues. With 4 bases removed from V and 1 base from J, the gap between germline ends came to 10 bases. CDR3 sequence: CSVAQTGNTEAFF. DNA of the CDR3: TGCAGCGTTGCCCAGACGGGGAACACTGAAGCTTTCTTT.